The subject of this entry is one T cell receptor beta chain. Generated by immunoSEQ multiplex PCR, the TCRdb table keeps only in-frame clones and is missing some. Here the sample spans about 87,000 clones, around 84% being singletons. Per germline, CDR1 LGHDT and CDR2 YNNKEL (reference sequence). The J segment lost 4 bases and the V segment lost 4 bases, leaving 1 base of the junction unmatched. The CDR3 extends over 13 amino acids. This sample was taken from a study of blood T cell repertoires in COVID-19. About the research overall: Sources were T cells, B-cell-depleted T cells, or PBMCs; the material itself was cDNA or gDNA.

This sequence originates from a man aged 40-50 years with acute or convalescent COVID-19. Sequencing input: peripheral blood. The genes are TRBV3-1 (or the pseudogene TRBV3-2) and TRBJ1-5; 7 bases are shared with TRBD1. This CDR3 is CASSRQGNQPQHF. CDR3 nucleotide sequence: TGTGCCAGCAGCCGACAGGGAAATCAGCCCCAGCATTTT.